One and the same sample provided the 18 T cell receptor beta chains below, sequenced in a study of shared clonotypes between healthy human individuals. The method was immunoSEQ multiplex PCR; TCRdb's version includes in-frame clones alone and lacks a portion of them. The sample shows roughly 1.4 million clones, around 98.5% of them seen only once. What was sequenced was naive CD4+ T cells sorted from blood. Subset specified: CD45RA+ positively selected. The receptors shown here come from a man younger than 45 in good health.

Of note for this clone: Other DNA sequences within the sample encode an identical CDR3. V and J are TRBV27 and TRBJ1-5; D not certain. The V end was cut by 6 bases, the J end by 7 bases, with 10 bases between. CDR3 size: 12 residues. Germline V gene lookup returns CDR1 MNHEY and CDR2 SMNVEV (reference sequence). CDR3 protein: CASSGGGQPQHF. CDR3 nucleotides: TGTGCCAGCAGCGGTGGAGGACAGCCCCAGCATTTT.

The rearrangement joins TRBV4-3 to TRBJ2-3; weak D call: TRBD2 (6 bases). The CDR3 length is 15 residues. The V and J ends lost 0 bases and 4 bases respectively, with 11 bases between them. Germline V gene lookup returns CDR1 LGHNA and CDR2 YSLEER. CDR3 in DNA: TGCGCCAGCAGCCAAGAGACAAGGAGGGCAGATACGCAGTATTTT. As protein: CASSQETRRADTQYF.

This chain uses TRBV28 with TRBJ2-2; 7 bases agree with TRBD1. V lost 4 bases, J lost 3 bases, and 8 bases stayed unmatched. Germline CDR1 MDHEN, CDR2 SYDVKM. This CDR3 has 16 amino acids. In DNA, the CDR3 is TGTGCCAGCAGTTCCAACAGGGGTCGGGACACCGGGGAGCTGTTTTTT. It encodes CASSSNRGRDTGELFF.

This clone was picked up one time. The genes are TRBV5-1 and TRBJ1-2; D ambiguous. Germline CDR1 and CDR2: SGHRS and YFSETQ. Trimming took off 0 bases at V and 3 bases at J, with 12 bases between the two ends. The CDR3 has 15 amino acids. The CDR3: CASSLAVGSHYGYTF. CDR3 bases: TGCGCCAGCAGCTTGGCCGTGGGCAGTCACTATGGCTACACCTTC.

This chain links TRBV2 with TRBJ2-3; D is uncertain. Germline loops: CDR1 SNHLY, CDR2 FYNNEI. The V gene lost 6 bases and the J gene lost 1 base, with 14 bases spanning the gap. This CDR3 region has 15 residues. For the CDR3, the DNA is TGTGCCAGCAGGTGGACCGAGGTAGGCACAGATACGCAGTATTTT. Its translation: CASRWTEVGTDTQYF.

This chain uses TRBV19 with TRBJ1-5, with D perhaps TRBD1 (6 bases). V was trimmed by 2 bases and J by 7 bases, leaving 12 bases between them. Germline loops: CDR1 LNHDA, CDR2 SQIVND (reference sequence). The CDR3 extends over 14 amino acids. The CDR3 reads CASSIKQGGQPQHF. DNA of the CDR3: TGTGCCAGTAGTATAAAACAGGGTGGACAGCCCCAGCATTTT.

The V gene is TRBV18, the J gene TRBJ2-1; maybe TRBD2 (5 bases). This CDR3 has 15 amino acids. The germline V gene encodes CDR1 KGHSH and CDR2 LQKENI. The V end lost 0 bases, the J end lost 6 bases, and 12 bases lay between the germline ends. The CDR3 region is CASSPPEGLFNEQFF. The CDR3 coding sequence is TGTGCCAGCTCACCACCAGAGGGTCTATTCAATGAGCAGTTCTTC.

Concerning this clone itself: Within the sample, other DNA sequences also encode this same CDR3. V is TRBV5-1 and J is TRBJ1-2; D is uncertain. This CDR3 comprises 13 residues. The germline V gene has CDR1 SGHRS and CDR2 YFSETQ. Between the trimmed V and J ends, which lost 0 bases and 2 bases, there was a span of 5 bases. CDR3 DNA sequence: TGCGCCAGCAGCTTGGCCGCGAACTATGGCTACACCTTC. Its protein product is CASSLAANYGYTF.

The chain links TRBV27 to TRBJ2-5, with TRBD1 matching over 8 bases. CDR3 size: 13 residues. Germline CDR1 reads MNHEY; CDR2 reads SMNVEV (reference sequence). Unmatched junction bases numbered 2, after V lost 3 bases and J lost 5 bases. The CDR3 protein is CASSFQGAETQYF. CDR3 nucleotides: TGTGCCAGCAGTTTCCAGGGGGCGGAGACCCAGTACTTC.

The chain has TRBV19 and TRBJ2-6, with D uncertain. This CDR3 comprises 14 residues. V was pared by 1 base and J by 8 bases, with 9 bases between. Germline V gene sequence: CDR1 LNHDA, CDR2 SQIVND (reference sequence). The CDR3 nucleotides read TGTGCCAGTAGTATAGCCACTACGACCAACGTCCTGACTTTC. It translates to CASSIATTTNVLTF.

V is TRBV5-1 and J is TRBJ2-4; D tentatively fits TRBD1 or TRBD2 (5 bases each). The CDR3 runs 17 residues. Per germline, CDR1 SGHRS and CDR2 YFSETQ. The V gene lost 3 bases and the J gene lost 3 bases, with 19 bases spanning the gap. CDR3 loop: CASSSGPLTQVKNIQYF. DNA of the CDR3: TGCGCCAGCAGCTCGGGACCCCTAACCCAAGTCAAAAACATTCAGTACTTC.

This clone has a single count. Other DNA sequences within the sample encode an identical CDR3. The rearrangement joins TRBV7-9 to TRBJ2-3; 8 bases agree with TRBD1. The germline V gene has CDR1 SEHNR and CDR2 FQNEAQ (reference sequence). The V and J ends lost 4 bases and 1 base, in that order; junction bases with no gene match: 4. This CDR3 is built from 15 residues. CDR3 loop: CASSSGQGGTDTQYF. The CDR3 DNA follows: TGTGCCAGCAGCTCCGGACAGGGAGGCACAGATACGCAGTATTTT.

The CDR3 sequence is CASSRTASGLPYNEQFF. The CDR3 DNA is TGTGCCAGTAGTAGGACGGCTAGCGGGCTCCCCTACAATGAGCAGTTCTTC. The rearrangement joins TRBV19 to TRBJ2-1; 8 bases agree with TRBD2. J gave up 2 bases and V 4 bases, and 10 bases lay outside the gene matches. This CDR3 is 17 amino acids long. In germline, CDR1 is LNHDA, CDR2 SQIVND (reference sequence).

The chain is built from TRBV27 and TRBJ2-1; no definite D call. There are 16 residues in the CDR3. CDR1 MNHEY and CDR2 SMNVEV come from the germline V gene (reference sequence). Deletions cut 5 bases from V and 2 bases from J, with 16 bases between. CDR3: CASSPGNERTYNEQFF. The CDR3 DNA follows: TGTGCCAGCAGTCCAGGTAACGAAAGAACCTACAATGAGCAGTTCTTC.

This sequence joins TRBV27 and TRBJ2-1, with D possibly called TRBD1 or TRBD2 (5 bases each). This CDR3 has 13 amino acids. Germline CDR1 is MNHEY and CDR2 is SMNVEV (reference sequence). V shed 3 bases and J shed 9 bases, with 12 bases lying between them. In nucleotides, the CDR3 is TGTGCCAGCAGTTTGAGGGGTTTGGGTGAGCAGTTCTTC. Its protein is CASSLRGLGEQFF.

V and J are TRBV18 and TRBJ1-1, with 9 bases fitting TRBD1. V lost 5 bases and J lost 6; bases outside the gene matches: 4. Germline V lookup: CDR1 KGHSH, CDR2 LQKENI. The CDR3 is 13 amino acids. CDR3 residues: CASSSDRGAEAFF. CDR3 DNA: TGTGCCAGCTCATCGGACAGGGGAGCTGAAGCTTTCTTT.

The V and J genes are TRBV11-2 and TRBJ2-4, with 11 nucleotides matching TRBD2. V lost 4 bases and J lost 0; bases outside the gene matches: 2. The CDR3 covers 16 residues. Germline V gene sequence: CDR1 SGHAT, CDR2 FQNNGV. DNA for the CDR3: TGTGCCAGCAGCTCGACTAGCGGGATAGCCAAAAACATTCAGTACTTC. Translating it yields CASSSTSGIAKNIQYF.

The rearrangement links TRBV9 to TRBJ2-2; D unclear. In germline, CDR1 is SGDLS, CDR2 YYNGEE. Between the trimmed V and J ends, which lost 0 bases and 1 base, there was a span of 13 bases. The CDR3 extends over 17 amino acids. In nucleotides, the CDR3 is TGTGCCAGCAGCGTAGAAGGGTGGCGTCTGAACACCGGGGAGCTGTTTTTT. As protein: CASSVEGWRLNTGELFF.